Listed below are T cell receptor beta chains from one sample, sequenced in a study of CD4 T cells in relation to SARS-CoV-2 and coronaviruses. Their specific antigens are unknown. Sequencing was performed with immunoSEQ multiplex PCR; in TCRdb, only in-frame clones are kept and a portion is missing. The data contain some 23,000 clones, under 85% of them singletons. The sequenced sample was CD4+ T cells from PBMCs, cultured in vitro. The source is a human donor in good health. Each CDR3 is given with its conserved first and last residue. A D gene is named only where the DNA matches it firmly. For some rows the clone size is stated as once, few or many, or as a class when expanded; others skip it.

DNA: TGTGCCAGCAGCTTAAGACGGGGGGGAAGTTCACCCCTCCACTTT; CDR3: CASSLRRGGSSPLHF; V: TRBV7-2; D: NA; J: TRBJ1-6; size: NA
DNA: TGCGCCAGCAGCTTGGACAGGGCCTACACAGATACGCAGTATTTT; CDR3: CASSLDRAYTDTQYF; V: TRBV5-1; D: NA; J: TRBJ2-3; size: NA
DNA: TGTGCCAGCAGCGTACAGGGCGGGAGTACTTCCTACAATGAGCAGTTCTTC; CDR3: CASSVQGGSTSYNEQFF; V: TRBV9; D: TRBD2; J: TRBJ2-1; size: NA
DNA: TGTGCCAGCATAGCCGGGACAGGGCTCACTGAAGCTTTCTTT; CDR3: CASIAGTGLTEAFF; V: TRBV28; D: TRBD1; J: TRBJ1-1; size: NA
DNA: TGTGCCAGCAGCCATTTAGACAGCTACGAGCAGTACTTC; CDR3: CASSHLDSYEQYF; V: TRBV27; D: NA; J: TRBJ2-7; size: few
DNA: TGTGCCAGCAGCCCCGGTCACCGGGACAGGGGCAACAATGAGCAGTTCTTC; CDR3: CASSPGHRDRGNNEQFF; V: TRBV9; D: TRBD1; J: TRBJ2-1; size: few
DNA: TGTGCCAGCAGCTTTGTGGGACCAACCTACAATGAGCAGTTCTTC; CDR3: CASSFVGPTYNEQFF; V: TRBV7-9; D: NA; J: TRBJ2-1; size: few
DNA: TGCGCCAGCAGCTCGGACAGGGGGCTTTCACCCCTCCACTTT; CDR3: CASSSDRGLSPLHF; V: TRBV5-1; D: TRBD1; J: TRBJ1-6; size: NA
DNA: TGTGCCAGCAGTTACTACTCACAGGGTTTGCGCGACACTGAAGCTTTCTTT; CDR3: CASSYYSQGLRDTEAFF; V: TRBV6-2/TRBV6-3; D: NA; J: TRBJ1-1; size: NA
DNA: TGTGCCAGCAGCGGTTCAGGACCGCCGGGTACTGAAGCTTTCTTT; CDR3: CASSGSGPPGTEAFF; V: TRBV2; D: NA; J: TRBJ1-1; size: NA
DNA: TGTGCCAGCAGCTTAGGGACTAGCGGGTACACCGGGGAGCTGTTTTTT; CDR3: CASSLGTSGYTGELFF; V: TRBV11-3; D: TRBD2; J: TRBJ2-2; size: NA
DNA: TGTGCCACCAGCGTCGTGTCAGGGGCAGGTGAGCAGTTCTTC; CDR3: CATSVVSGAGEQFF; V: TRBV15; D: NA; J: TRBJ2-1; size: NA
DNA: TGTGCCAGCAGTGCCCCCGGGGCCAACGTCCTGACTTTC; CDR3: CASSAPGANVLTF; V: TRBV25-1; D: NA; J: TRBJ2-6; size: NA
DNA: TGTGCCAGCAGTGTGGGAGAGAACACCGGGGAGCTGTTTTTT; CDR3: CASSVGENTGELFF; V: TRBV2; D: NA; J: TRBJ2-2; size: NA
DNA: TGTGCCAGCAGTTTTCCTCCCAGCGGGAGGGCCGGTGAGCAGTTCTTC; CDR3: CASSFPPSGRAGEQFF; V: TRBV28; D: TRBD2; J: TRBJ2-1; size: NA
DNA: TGTGCCAGCAGCCCCCAGCTGGGGAGCGAGACCCAGTACTTC; CDR3: CASSPQLGSETQYF; V: TRBV7-9; D: NA; J: TRBJ2-5; size: NA
DNA: TGCGCCAGCAGATTTGCTAGCGGGAGCTCCTACAATGAGCAGTTCTTC; CDR3: CASRFASGSSYNEQFF; V: TRBV5-1; D: TRBD2; J: TRBJ2-1; size: NA
DNA: TGTGCCACCAGTGAACCACTACTAGCGATGGGTTTCAATGAGCAGTTCTTC; CDR3: CATSEPLLAMGFNEQFF; V: TRBV24-1; D: TRBD2; J: TRBJ2-1; size: NA
DNA: TGTGCCAGCAGCCAAGAATGGCTAGCGGGAGAATTCTATGAGCAGTTCTTC; CDR3: CASSQEWLAGEFYEQFF; V: TRBV3-1/TRBV3-2; D: TRBD2; J: TRBJ2-1; size: NA
DNA: TGTGCCAGCAGACCGGGTCCGACTGTCGGGCAGTACTTC; CDR3: CASRPGPTVGQYF; V: TRBV6-6; D: NA; J: TRBJ2-7; size: once
DNA: TGCAGCGTTTTTTATGGACAGGGGGCGAACTACGAGCAGTACTTC; CDR3: CSVFYGQGANYEQYF; V: TRBV29-1; D: TRBD1; J: TRBJ2-7; size: NA
DNA: TGCGCCAGCAGCCAAGTAGGGAGAGCGGGAGCCCGAGATACGCAGTATTTT; CDR3: CASSQVGRAGARDTQYF; V: TRBV4-1; D: TRBD2; J: TRBJ2-3; size: few
DNA: TGTGCCAGCTCATTTCGGGATTCCTCTCTAGCGGGCGACTCCTACAATGAGCAGTTCTTC; CDR3: CASSFRDSSLAGDSYNEQFF; V: TRBV18; D: TRBD2; J: TRBJ2-1; size: NA
DNA: TGTGCCAGCAGCTTTTCTTGGGACGGTCGGGGTACCTTC; CDR3: CASSFSWDGRGTF; V: TRBV7-9; D: NA; J: TRBJ1-2; size: NA
DNA: TGCGCCAGCAGCTTGGACATGAACACTGAAGCTTTCTTT; CDR3: CASSLDMNTEAFF; V: TRBV5-1; D: NA; J: TRBJ1-1; size: NA
DNA: TGTGCCAGCAGCCAAGATTTGGGTAACTATGGCTACACCTTC; CDR3: CASSQDLGNYGYTF; V: TRBV4-2; D: NA; J: TRBJ1-2; size: NA
DNA: TGCGCCAGCAGCCAGGACAGGCACGAGCAGTACTTC; CDR3: CASSQDRHEQYF; V: TRBV5-1; D: TRBD1; J: TRBJ2-7; size: few
DNA: TGCGCCAGCAGTTTCTCGAATGAGCAGTTCTTC; CDR3: CASSFSNEQFF; V: TRBV10-2; D: NA; J: TRBJ2-1; size: NA
DNA: TGCGCCAGCAGCCACGGATTGGGATCCAATCAGCCCCAGCATTTT; CDR3: CASSHGLGSNQPQHF; V: TRBV5-1; D: NA; J: TRBJ1-5; size: NA
DNA: TGTGCCAGCAGCTACCCACAGGGAAACACCGGGGAGCTGTTTTTT; CDR3: CASSYPQGNTGELFF; V: TRBV5-4; D: NA; J: TRBJ2-2; size: NA
DNA: TGCAGTGCCGGGGAGAGAGAGCAGTACTTC; CDR3: CSAGEREQYF; V: TRBV20-1; D: NA; J: TRBJ2-7; size: few
DNA: TGTGCCAGCAGTGGGGGTATGACACGAGTAGATGGCTACACCTTC; CDR3: CASSGGMTRVDGYTF; V: TRBV2; D: NA; J: TRBJ1-2; size: NA
DNA: TGTGCCAGCAGTGCCGCGACGGGGAGCGGGGCCCATGAGCAGTTCTTC; CDR3: CASSAATGSGAHEQFF; V: TRBV6-4; D: TRBD2; J: TRBJ2-1; size: NA
DNA: TGTGCCAGCAGTTCCGCCCATAATGAGCAGTTCTTC; CDR3: CASSSAHNEQFF; V: TRBV28; D: NA; J: TRBJ2-1; size: NA
DNA: TGTGCCAGCAGCCAGCGTCTGGCGGGCGGTTACAATGAGCAGTTCTTC; CDR3: CASSQRLAGGYNEQFF; V: TRBV7-2; D: NA; J: TRBJ2-1; size: NA
DNA: TGTGCCGCCGCGAGATCGAGGGGCACTGAAGCTTTCTTT; CDR3: CAAARSRGTEAFF; V: TRBV19; D: NA; J: TRBJ1-1; size: NA
DNA: TGTGCCACCCGGACAGGGCCAACCGGGGAGCTGTTTTTT; CDR3: CATRTGPTGELFF; V: TRBV24-1; D: TRBD1; J: TRBJ2-2; size: NA
DNA: TGTGCCAGCAGTTTACTAGGGAGGGACGAGCAGTACTTC; CDR3: CASSLLGRDEQYF; V: TRBV28; D: TRBD2; J: TRBJ2-7; size: NA
DNA: TGTGCCATCAAACGGAGCGACTACGAGCAGTACTTC; CDR3: CAIKRSDYEQYF; V: TRBV10-3; D: NA; J: TRBJ2-7; size: NA
DNA: TGCGCCAGCAGCTTTGGTTTTGTTTTTACGGATAATGAAAAACTGTTTTTT; CDR3: CASSFGFVFTDNEKLFF; V: TRBV5-1; D: NA; J: TRBJ1-4; size: NA
DNA: TGCGCCAGCAGCTCCGGGACCCAAGAGACCCAGTACTTC; CDR3: CASSSGTQETQYF; V: TRBV5-1; D: NA; J: TRBJ2-5; size: NA
DNA: TGTGCCACCGGACAGAAATCCTATAATTCACCCCTCCACTTT; CDR3: CATGQKSYNSPLHF; V: TRBV5-4; D: NA; J: TRBJ1-6; size: NA
DNA: TGTGCCAGTAGTCCGAGACAGCATTCAACTACTGAAGCTTTCTTT; CDR3: CASSPRQHSTTEAFF; V: TRBV19; D: NA; J: TRBJ1-1; size: hyperexpanded
DNA: TGCAGCGTTGACGCTGCTGGAAACACCATATATTTT; CDR3: CSVDAAGNTIYF; V: TRBV29-1; D: NA; J: TRBJ1-3; size: NA
DNA: TGTGCCAGCAGCTTCGGTGGGGAGCTGTTTTTT; CDR3: CASSFGGELFF; V: TRBV6-5; D: NA; J: TRBJ2-2; size: NA
DNA: TGTGCCAGTAGCCGAGGGACAGGGCAGGGCGGGGAGCTGTTTTTT; CDR3: CASSRGTGQGGELFF; V: TRBV19; D: TRBD1; J: TRBJ2-2; size: few
DNA: TGTGCCAGCAGCCAAGGAAGGGGGCAGGGGAAAGAGACCCAGTACTTC; CDR3: CASSQGRGQGKETQYF; V: TRBV14; D: TRBD1; J: TRBJ2-5; size: NA
DNA: TGCGCCAGCAGCTTGGCCCGGGAGAACACTGAAGCTTTCTTT; CDR3: CASSLARENTEAFF; V: TRBV5-1; D: NA; J: TRBJ1-1; size: NA
DNA: NA; CDR3: CAWSVASGSGPFF; V: TRBV30; D: NA; J: TRBJ2-1; size: NA
DNA: TGTGCCAGCAGTTTAATAGGAGATACGCAGTATTTT; CDR3: CASSLIGDTQYF; V: TRBV28; D: NA; J: TRBJ2-3; size: NA
DNA: TGCGCCAGCAGCCCTGACCGGGACAGGTATGCGGAGACCCAGTACTTC; CDR3: CASSPDRDRYAETQYF; V: TRBV4-1; D: TRBD1; J: TRBJ2-5; size: NA
DNA: TGTGCCACCAGTGATTGGCAGGGGGAAGATACGCAGTATTTT; CDR3: CATSDWQGEDTQYF; V: TRBV24-1; D: TRBD1; J: TRBJ2-3; size: few
DNA: TGTGCCAGCAGTTGGGACAGCATCTCTGGGGCCAACGTCCTGACTTTC; CDR3: CASSWDSISGANVLTF; V: TRBV6-5; D: TRBD1; J: TRBJ2-6; size: NA
DNA: TGCGCCAGCAGCTTGGCCTTACTGGAGAACACCGGGGAGCTGTTTTTT; CDR3: CASSLALLENTGELFF; V: TRBV5-1; D: NA; J: TRBJ2-2; size: NA
DNA: TGTGCCTCACAGGGGCGCACTGAAGCTTTCTTT; CDR3: CASQGRTEAFF; V: TRBV28; D: TRBD1; J: TRBJ1-1; size: NA
DNA: TGTGCCAGTAGTATAGTAGGACAGGGGTCAACTGAAGCTTTCTTT; CDR3: CASSIVGQGSTEAFF; V: TRBV19; D: TRBD1; J: TRBJ1-1; size: NA
DNA: TGCGCCAGCAGCGAGGGGACAGCCGGGTACGAGCAGTACTTC; CDR3: CASSEGTAGYEQYF; V: TRBV5-1; D: TRBD1; J: TRBJ2-7; size: NA
DNA: TGTGCCAGCAGTTACTCGCCGAGGACAGATAACACTGAAGCTTTCTTT; CDR3: CASSYSPRTDNTEAFF; V: TRBV6-6; D: NA; J: TRBJ1-1; size: once
DNA: TGTGCCAGCAGTGATGACAGGATTGGTAATCAGCCCCAGCATTTT; CDR3: CASSDDRIGNQPQHF; V: TRBV2; D: NA; J: TRBJ1-5; size: NA